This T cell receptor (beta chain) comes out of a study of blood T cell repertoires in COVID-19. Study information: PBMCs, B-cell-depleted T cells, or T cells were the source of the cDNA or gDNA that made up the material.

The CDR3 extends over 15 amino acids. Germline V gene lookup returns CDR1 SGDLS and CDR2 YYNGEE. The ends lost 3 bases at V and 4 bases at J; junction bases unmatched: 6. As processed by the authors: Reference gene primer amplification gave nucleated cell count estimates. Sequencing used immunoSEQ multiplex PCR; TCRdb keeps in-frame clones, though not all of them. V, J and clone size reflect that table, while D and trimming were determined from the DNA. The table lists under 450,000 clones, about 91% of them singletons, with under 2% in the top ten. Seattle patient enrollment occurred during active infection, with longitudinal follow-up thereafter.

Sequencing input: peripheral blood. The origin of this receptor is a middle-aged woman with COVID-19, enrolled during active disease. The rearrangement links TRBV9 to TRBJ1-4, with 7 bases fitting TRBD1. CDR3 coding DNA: TGTGCCAGCAGCGCTGTACAGGGGAATAATGAAAAACTGTTTTTT. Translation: CASSAVQGNNEKLFF.